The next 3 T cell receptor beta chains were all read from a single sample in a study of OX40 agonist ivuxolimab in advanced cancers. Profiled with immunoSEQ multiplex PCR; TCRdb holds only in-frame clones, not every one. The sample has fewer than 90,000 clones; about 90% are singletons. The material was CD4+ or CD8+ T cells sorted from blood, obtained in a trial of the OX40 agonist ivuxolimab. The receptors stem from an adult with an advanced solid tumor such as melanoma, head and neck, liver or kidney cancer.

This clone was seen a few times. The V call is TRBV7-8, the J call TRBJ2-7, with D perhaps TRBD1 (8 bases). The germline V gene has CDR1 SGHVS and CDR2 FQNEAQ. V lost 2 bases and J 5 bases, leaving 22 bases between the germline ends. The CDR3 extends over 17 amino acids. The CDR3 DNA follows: TGTGCCAGCAGCTTAAGGGGGGGACAGGCCATTTCCCACGAGCAGTACTTC. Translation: CASSLRGGQAISHEQYF.

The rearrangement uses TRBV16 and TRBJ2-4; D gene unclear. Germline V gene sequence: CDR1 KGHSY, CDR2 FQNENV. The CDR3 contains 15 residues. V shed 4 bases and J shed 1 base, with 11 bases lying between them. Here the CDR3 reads CASSPNTFAKNIQYF. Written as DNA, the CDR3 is TGTGCCAGCAGCCCAAATACATTCGCCAAAAACATTCAGTACTTC.

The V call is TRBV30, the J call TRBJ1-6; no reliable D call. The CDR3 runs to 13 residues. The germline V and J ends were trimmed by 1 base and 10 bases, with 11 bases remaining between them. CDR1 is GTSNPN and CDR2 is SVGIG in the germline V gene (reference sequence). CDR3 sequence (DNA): TGTGCCTGGAGTGGGCCAGGCAGGTCACCCCTCCACTTT. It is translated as CAWSGPGRSPLHF.